This T cell receptor beta chain was recorded in a study of cytomegalovirus exposure and HLA in healthy donors. The CDR3 is 15 residues long. Germline CDR1 is SGHAT and CDR2 is FQNNGV. Trimming pared 4 bases from V and 1 base from J, leaving 11 bases between. The PCR was carried out with 60 Vbeta primers and 13 Jbeta primers. Measured with immunoSEQ multiplex PCR; TCRdb has only the in-frame clones, and not every one. Of about 170,000 clones detected, less than 80% appear once; the ten largest clones hold roughly 2.9%. This sequence originates from a man aged 40-49 years in good health and CMV-seronegative. The V gene is TRBV11-2, the J gene TRBJ2-1; the D gene is possibly TRBD2 (5 bases). The source material was PBMCs. Written as DNA, the CDR3 is TGTGCCAGCAGCTCGACCAGCGGTTCCTACAATGAGCAGTTCTTC. Translation gives CASSSTSGSYNEQFF.